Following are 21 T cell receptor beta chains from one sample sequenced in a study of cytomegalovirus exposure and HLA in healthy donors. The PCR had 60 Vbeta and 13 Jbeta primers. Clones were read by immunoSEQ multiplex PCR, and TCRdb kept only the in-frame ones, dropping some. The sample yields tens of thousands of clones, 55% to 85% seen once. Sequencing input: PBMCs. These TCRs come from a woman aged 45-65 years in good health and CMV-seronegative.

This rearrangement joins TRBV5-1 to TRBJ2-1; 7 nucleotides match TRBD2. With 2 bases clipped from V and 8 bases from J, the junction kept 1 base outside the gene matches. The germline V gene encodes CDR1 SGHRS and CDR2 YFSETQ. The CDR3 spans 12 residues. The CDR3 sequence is CASSFLADEQFF. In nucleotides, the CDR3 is TGCGCCAGCAGCTTTCTAGCGGATGAGCAGTTCTTC.

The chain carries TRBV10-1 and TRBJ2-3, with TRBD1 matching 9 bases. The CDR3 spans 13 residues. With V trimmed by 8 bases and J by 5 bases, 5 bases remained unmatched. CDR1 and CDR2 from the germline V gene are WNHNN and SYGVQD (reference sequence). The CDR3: CASPGQGIDTQYF. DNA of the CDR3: TGCGCCAGCCCGGGACAGGGTATAGATACGCAGTATTTT.

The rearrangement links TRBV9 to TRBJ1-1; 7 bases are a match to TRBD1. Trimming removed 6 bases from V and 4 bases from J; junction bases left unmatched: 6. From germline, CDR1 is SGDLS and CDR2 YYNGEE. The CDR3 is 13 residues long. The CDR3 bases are TGTGCCAGCACCGGGACAGCTGGCACTGAAGCTTTCTTT. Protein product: CASTGTAGTEAFF.

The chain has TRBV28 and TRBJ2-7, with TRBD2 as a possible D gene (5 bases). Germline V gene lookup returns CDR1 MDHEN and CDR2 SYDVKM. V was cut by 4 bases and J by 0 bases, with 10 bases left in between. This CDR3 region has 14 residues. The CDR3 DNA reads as TGTGCCAGCAGTTCACCGGGATCCTCCTACGAGCAGTACTTC. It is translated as CASSSPGSSYEQYF.

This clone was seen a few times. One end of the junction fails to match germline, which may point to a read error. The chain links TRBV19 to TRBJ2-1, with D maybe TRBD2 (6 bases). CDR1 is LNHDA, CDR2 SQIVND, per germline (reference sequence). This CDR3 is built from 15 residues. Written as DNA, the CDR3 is TGTGTCAGTAGTAGGACTATCGGCTCCTACAATGAGCAGTTCTTC. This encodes CVSSRTIGSYNEQFF.

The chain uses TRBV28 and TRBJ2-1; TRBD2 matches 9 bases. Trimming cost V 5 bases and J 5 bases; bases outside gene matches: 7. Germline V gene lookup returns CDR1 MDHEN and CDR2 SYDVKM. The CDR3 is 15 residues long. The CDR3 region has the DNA TGTGCCAGCAGTCTGCTAGCGGGGATAGACAATGAGCAGTTCTTC. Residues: CASSLLAGIDNEQFF.

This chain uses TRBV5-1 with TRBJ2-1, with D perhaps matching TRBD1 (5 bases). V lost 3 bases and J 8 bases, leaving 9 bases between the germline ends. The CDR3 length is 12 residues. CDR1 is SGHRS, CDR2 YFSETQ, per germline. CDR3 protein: CASSSDRDEQFF. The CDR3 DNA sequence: TGCGCCAGCAGCTCCGACAGAGATGAGCAGTTCTTC.

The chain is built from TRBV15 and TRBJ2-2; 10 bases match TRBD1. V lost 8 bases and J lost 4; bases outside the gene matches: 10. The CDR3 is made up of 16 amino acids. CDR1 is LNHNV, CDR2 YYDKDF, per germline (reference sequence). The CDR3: CATRVGDRGFTGELFF. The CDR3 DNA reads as TGTGCCACCCGCGTGGGGGACAGGGGATTCACCGGGGAGCTGTTTTTT.

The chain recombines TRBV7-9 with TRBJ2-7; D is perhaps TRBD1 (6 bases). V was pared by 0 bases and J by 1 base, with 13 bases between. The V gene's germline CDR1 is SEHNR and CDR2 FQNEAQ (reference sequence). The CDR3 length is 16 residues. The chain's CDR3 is CASSLAPGHQSYEQYF. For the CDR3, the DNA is TGTGCCAGCAGCTTAGCCCCGGGACACCAATCCTACGAGCAGTACTTC.

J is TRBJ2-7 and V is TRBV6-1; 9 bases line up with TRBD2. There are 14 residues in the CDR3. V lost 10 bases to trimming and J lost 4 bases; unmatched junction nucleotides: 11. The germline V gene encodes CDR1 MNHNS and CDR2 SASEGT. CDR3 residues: CAILTSGLPYEQYF. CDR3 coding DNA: TGTGCCATCTTGACTAGCGGTTTACCTTACGAGCAGTACTTC.

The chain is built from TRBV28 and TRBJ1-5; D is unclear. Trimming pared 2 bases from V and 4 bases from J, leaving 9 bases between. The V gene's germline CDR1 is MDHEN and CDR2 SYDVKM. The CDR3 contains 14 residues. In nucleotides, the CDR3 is TGTGCCAGCAGTTTAGGCCAAACGAATCAGCCCCAGCATTTT. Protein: CASSLGQTNQPQHF.

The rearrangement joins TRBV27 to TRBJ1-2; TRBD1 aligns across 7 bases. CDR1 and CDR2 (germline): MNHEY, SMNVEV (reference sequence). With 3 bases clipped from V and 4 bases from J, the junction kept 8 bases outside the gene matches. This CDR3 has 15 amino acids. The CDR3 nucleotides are TGTGCCAGCAGTTTGAGTACAGGGGCGGCCTATGGCTACACCTTC. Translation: CASSLSTGAAYGYTF.

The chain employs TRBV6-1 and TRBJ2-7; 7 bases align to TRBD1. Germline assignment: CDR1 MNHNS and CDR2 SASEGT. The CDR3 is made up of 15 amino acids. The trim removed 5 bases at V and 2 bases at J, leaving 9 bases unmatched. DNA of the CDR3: TGTGCCAGCAGTCGATTGATGACAGGGCCCTACGAGCAGTACTTC. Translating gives CASSRLMTGPYEQYF.

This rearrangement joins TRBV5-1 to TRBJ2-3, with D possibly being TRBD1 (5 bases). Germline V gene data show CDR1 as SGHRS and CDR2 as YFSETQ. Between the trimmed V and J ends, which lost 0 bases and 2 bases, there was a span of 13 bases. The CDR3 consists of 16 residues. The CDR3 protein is CASSLAQGSSTDTQYF. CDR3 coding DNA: TGCGCCAGCAGCTTGGCCCAGGGCTCCTCCACAGATACGCAGTATTTT.

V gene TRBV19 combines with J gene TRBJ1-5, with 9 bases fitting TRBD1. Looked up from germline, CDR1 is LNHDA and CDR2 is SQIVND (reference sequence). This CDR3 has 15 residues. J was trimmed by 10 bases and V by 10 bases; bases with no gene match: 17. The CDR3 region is CATQREPGQGIPQHF. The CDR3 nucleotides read TGTGCCACCCAAAGGGAGCCTGGACAGGGGATTCCCCAGCATTTT.

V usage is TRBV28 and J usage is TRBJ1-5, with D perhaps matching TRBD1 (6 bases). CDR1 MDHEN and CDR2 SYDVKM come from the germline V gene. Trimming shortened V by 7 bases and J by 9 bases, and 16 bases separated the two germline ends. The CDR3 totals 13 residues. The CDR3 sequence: CASKGGEGLPQHF. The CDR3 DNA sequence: TGTGCCAGCAAAGGGGGGGAGGGTCTGCCCCAGCATTTT.

The CDR3 sequence: CASSEAGNLGTLYEQYF. The DNA for the CDR3 is TGTGCCAGCAGTGAAGCGGGAAACTTAGGGACTTTGTACGAGCAGTACTTC. The chain has TRBV6-1 and TRBJ2-7, with TRBD2 as a possible D gene (6 bases). This CDR3 has 17 amino acids. CDR1 and CDR2 (germline): MNHNS, SASEGT. V shed 0 bases and J shed 4 bases, with 19 bases lying between them.

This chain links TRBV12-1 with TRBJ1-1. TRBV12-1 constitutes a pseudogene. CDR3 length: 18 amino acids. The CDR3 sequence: CASSFGTLGEVVIAEAFF. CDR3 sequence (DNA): TGTGCCAGCAGCTTTGGGACCCTCGGGGAGGTAGTAATCGCTGAAGCTTTCTTT.

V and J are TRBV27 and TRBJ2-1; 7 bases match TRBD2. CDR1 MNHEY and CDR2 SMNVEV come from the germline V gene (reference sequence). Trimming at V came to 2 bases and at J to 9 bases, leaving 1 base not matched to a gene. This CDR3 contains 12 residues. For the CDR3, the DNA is TGTGCCAGCAGTTTAGGGGGGGTTGAGCAGTTCTTC. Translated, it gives CASSLGGVEQFF.

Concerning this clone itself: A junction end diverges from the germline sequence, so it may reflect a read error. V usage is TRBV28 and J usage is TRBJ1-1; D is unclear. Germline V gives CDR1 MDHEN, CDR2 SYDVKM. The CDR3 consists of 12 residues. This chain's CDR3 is CASSLSGEDPGF. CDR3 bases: TGTGCCAGCAGTTTAAGTGGAGAGGATCCCGGTTTT.

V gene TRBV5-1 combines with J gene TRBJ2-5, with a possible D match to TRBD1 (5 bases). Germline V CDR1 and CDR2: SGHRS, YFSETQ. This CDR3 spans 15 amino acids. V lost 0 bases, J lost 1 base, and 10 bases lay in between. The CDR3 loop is CASSLGRDSQETQYF. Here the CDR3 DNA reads TGCGCCAGCAGCTTGGGGAGAGACAGCCAAGAGACCCAGTACTTC.